One sample yielded the 15 T cell receptor beta chains listed below, sequenced in a study of breast tumors, draining lymph nodes, adjacent tissues. MiXCR, run by TCRdb on the multiplex PCR reads, gives a single entry per CDR3 protein. The sample shows under 150,000 distinct CDR3 sequences, 21% of them seen only once. Samples came from axillary lymph nodes draining the breast cancer. The specimen was axillary lymph node tissue. These receptors were taken from a female donor with breast cancer. Some clones in this sample may be carry-over from other donors' samples.

This clonotype was seen at least ten times. The chain recombines TRBV27 with TRBJ2-7, with D perhaps assigned TRBD1 or TRBD2 (5 bases each). The ends were cut back, 5 bases at V and 6 bases at J, with 11 bases in the middle. The CDR3 consists of 12 residues. The germline V gene has CDR1 MNHEY and CDR2 SMNVEV (reference sequence). The CDR3 is CASSRGESEQYF. The CDR3 DNA reads TGTGCCAGCAGTCGAGGGGAGTCCGAGCAGTACTTC.

This clonotype showed up many times. The CDR3 nucleotides are TGTGCCAGCAGTAGCGGACGGGGGGAGACCCAGTACTTC. The encoded protein is CASSSGRGETQYF. This chain links TRBV6-5 with TRBJ2-5; D possibly corresponds to TRBD2 (6 bases). CDR3 length: 13 residues. The V gene lost 5 bases and the J gene lost 5 bases, with 12 bases spanning the gap. Germline CDR1 MNHEY, CDR2 SVGAGI.

This clonotype came up many times. V gene TRBV12-3 or TRBV12-4 combines with J gene TRBJ2-1; 10 bases match TRBD2. V was clipped by 0 bases and J by 14 bases; unmatched bases: 4. This CDR3 is built from 13 residues. The CDR3 sequence: CASSLASGRREFF. The CDR3, as DNA: TGTGCCAGCAGTTTAGCTAGCGGGAGGAGGGAGTTCTTC.

This clonotype was seen many times. This chain links TRBV28 with TRBJ2-7; no clear D. This CDR3 comprises 14 residues. The germline gives CDR1 MDHEN, CDR2 SYDVKM. V shed 5 bases and J shed 3 bases, with 14 bases lying between them. The CDR3 bases are TGTGCCAGCAGTCCCCATCACAGATACTACGAGCAGTACTTC. Protein product: CASSPHHRYYEQYF.

Concerning this clonotype itself: A much larger clone lies one base from this, so it may be a read error. V and J are TRBV14 and TRBJ2-7; 7 bases map to TRBD1. CDR1 and CDR2 (germline): SGHDN, FVKESK. CDR3 length equals 15 residues. This CDR3 is CASSRRTTGSYERYF. In DNA form, the CDR3 reads TGTGCCAGCAGCCGACGAACGACAGGGAGCTACGAGCGGTACTTC.

The chain is built from TRBV27 and TRBJ2-5; 11 bases align to TRBD2. CDR3 length equals 13 residues. Germline V lookup: CDR1 MNHEY, CDR2 SMNVEV (reference sequence). J was trimmed by 2 bases and V by 8 bases; bases with no gene match: 1. CDR3 coding DNA: TGTGCCAGCCGACTAGCGGGGCAAGAGACCCAGTACTTC. This translates into CASRLAGQETQYF.

This clonotype was seen at least ten times. This sequence joins TRBV6-1 and TRBJ2-1; the match to TRBD2 covers 7 bases. Germline assignment: CDR1 MNHNS and CDR2 SASEGT. The CDR3 consists of 15 residues. The trim removed 0 bases at V and 6 bases at J, leaving 5 bases unmatched. CDR3 in DNA: TGTGCCAGCAGTGAAGCAGGGGCTAGCGGCAATGAGCAGTTCTTC. This codes for CASSEAGASGNEQFF.

This clonotype was seen many times. The V gene is TRBV2, the J gene TRBJ2-5; TRBD1 might be the D (6 bases). V was shortened by 8 bases and J by 5 bases, with 15 bases between the two germline ends. The CDR3 spans 13 residues. The germline V gene encodes CDR1 SNHLY and CDR2 FYNNEI. The CDR3 DNA reads TGTGCCAGCGGACAGTTTGGATTGGAGACCCAGTACTTC. This codes for CASGQFGLETQYF.

This clonotype came up many times. J is TRBJ2-1 and V is TRBV19; 15 bases match TRBD2. Germline lookup yields CDR1 LNHDA and CDR2 SQIVND (reference sequence). With V trimmed by 3 bases and J by 1 base, 7 bases remained unmatched. CDR3 length: 19 amino acids. The CDR3 sequence: CASSIRGLAGGKSYNEQFF. CDR3 sequence (DNA): TGTGCCAGTAGTATCCGGGGACTAGCGGGAGGCAAGTCCTACAATGAGCAGTTCTTC.

Turning to this clonotype: A much larger clone differs by one base, so this may be a read error. This chain uses TRBV4-1 with TRBJ2-1, with TRBD2 identical over 14 bases. The V segment lost 5 bases and the J segment 9 bases; nucleotides outside the gene matches: 9. Per germline, CDR1 MGHRA and CDR2 YSYEKL. The CDR3 covers 16 residues. CDR3 sequence (DNA): TGCGCCAGCAGCGAACCGGGACTAGCGGGAGTAAGTGAGCAGTTCTTC. Its translation: CASSEPGLAGVSEQFF.

The rearrangement joins TRBV18 to TRBJ1-4, with D hard to call. The germline V gene encodes CDR1 KGHSH and CDR2 LQKENI. V gave up 5 bases and J gave up 3 bases, with 13 bases separating them. This CDR3 comprises 15 residues. CDR3 DNA: TGTGCCAGCTCAAGCGGGATAGTGGCTAATGAAAAACTGTTTTTT. This encodes CASSSGIVANEKLFF.

This clonotype was seen at least ten times. This chain joins TRBV12-5 and TRBJ2-5, with D hard to call. This CDR3 spans 14 amino acids. Germline-derived CDR1 and CDR2 are LGHNT and FRNRAP. V lost 5 bases, J lost 4 bases, and 14 bases lay in between. The CDR3 here is CASGLDTIAETQYF. The CDR3 bases are TGTGCTAGTGGTCTCGACACGATCGCAGAGACCCAGTACTTC.

This clonotype was seen ten or more times. The chain links TRBV7-3 to TRBJ2-5, with D uncertain. Germline CDR1 and CDR2: SGHTA and FQGTGA. This CDR3 is 14 amino acids long. The V gene lost 6 bases and the J gene lost 1 base, with 12 bases spanning the gap. For the CDR3, the DNA is TGTGCCAGCAGTTCAACAAGCCGCCAAGAGACCCAGTACTTC. Translation gives CASSSTSRQETQYF. The full variable domain, its missing parts supplied by reference TRBV7-3 and TRBJ2-5, is GAGVSQTPSNKVTEKGKYVELRCDPISGHTALYWYRQSLGQGPEFLIYFQGTGAADDSGLPNDRFFAVRPEGSVSTLKIQRTERGDSAVYLCASSSTSRQETQYFGPGTRLLVL.

In its sample, this clonotype was seen many times. The rearrangement joins TRBV7-8 to TRBJ2-1; D not certain. Between the trimmed V and J ends, which lost 4 bases and 13 bases, there was a span of 17 bases. The CDR3 totals 13 residues. Germline V lookup: CDR1 SGHVS, CDR2 FQNEAQ. The CDR3 region is CASSSPTQYAQFF. DNA for the CDR3: TGTGCCAGCAGCTCGCCGACCCAGTACGCTCAGTTCTTC. The whole variable domain, filled in from reference TRBV7-8 and TRBJ2-1, reads GAGVSQSPRYKVAKRGQDVALRCDPISGHVSLFWYQQALGQGPEFLTYFQNEAQLDKSGLPSDRFFAERPEGSVSTLKIQRTQQEDSAVYLCASSSPTQYAQFFGPGTRLTVL.

This clonotype was seen ten or more times. The CDR3 reads CASSLKSRDQPQHF. CDR3 in DNA: TGTGCCAGCAGCTTAAAAAGTAGGGATCAGCCCCAGCATTTT. V usage is TRBV7-8 and J usage is TRBJ1-5; D ambiguous. The CDR3 is made up of 14 amino acids. Germline CDR1 SGHVS, CDR2 FQNEAQ. Trimming removed 2 bases at V and 5 bases at J, with 10 bases between.